The next 12 T cell receptor beta chains were all read from a single sample in a study of cytomegalovirus exposure and HLA in healthy donors (dated by TCRdb to the late 2010s). Library preparation employed the immunoSEQ multiplex PCR assay. A mixture of 60 forward primers for TCR Vbeta segments and 13 reverse primers for TCR Jbeta segments was used in the multiplex PCR. TCRdb stores this immuneACCESS table with in-frame sequences only. Part of the clones is absent; in the studies checked, under half of the shortfall reflects unresolved V genes, and no reason is known for the rest. The sample includes some 120,000 clones, with 80% observed a single time. The ten top clones hold under 0.3% of the sample. Material for sequencing was PBMCs. These receptors were taken from a man aged 50 to 59 in good health and CMV-seronegative.

The rearrangement uses TRBV4-3 and TRBJ1-2; tentative D call: TRBD1 (5 bases). V was trimmed by 7 bases and J by 6 bases, leaving 18 bases between them. CDR1 and CDR2 from the germline V gene are LGHNA and YSLEER. There are 14 residues in the CDR3. CDR3 in DNA: TGCGCCAGCACCGAAGGCGGAGACAGACATGGCTACACCTTC. This sequence encodes CASTEGGDRHGYTF.

This chain uses TRBV9 with TRBJ2-1; 7 positions match TRBD1. The CDR3 loop spans 16 amino acids. V trimming: 3 bases; J trimming: 7 bases; junction bases outside the gene matches: 13. CDR1 is SGDLS and CDR2 is YYNGEE in the germline V gene. This CDR3 reads CASSAPQGLSGNEQFF. In DNA, the CDR3 is TGTGCCAGCAGCGCACCACAGGGGCTCTCGGGGAATGAGCAGTTCTTC.

This clone has just a few counts. The gene calls are TRBV19 and TRBJ1-2; 7 positions match TRBD1. This CDR3 comprises 14 residues. After removal of 5 bases from V and 10 bases from J, the junction contained 13 bases not matched to a gene. Germline V CDR1 and CDR2: LNHDA, SQIVND (reference sequence). As DNA, the CDR3 is TGTGCCAGTAGTTCCACAGGGGCCGGAGCCACCTACACCTTC. Translated: CASSSTGAGATYTF.

This chain uses TRBV19 with TRBJ1-2, with 11 bases matching TRBD1. CDR3 size: 14 residues. Germline CDR1 and CDR2: LNHDA and SQIVND (reference sequence). V shed 5 bases and J 9 bases; nucleotides not matched to a gene: 8. The CDR3 sequence is CASSLGQGAESYTF. The DNA for the CDR3 is TGTGCCAGTAGTCTCGGACAGGGGGCAGAGAGCTACACCTTC.

This chain joins TRBV10-3 and TRBJ1-3, with TRBD1 identical over 9 bases. This CDR3 comprises 16 residues. With V trimmed by 6 bases and J by 0 bases, 6 bases remained unmatched. Germline V lookup: CDR1 ENHRY, CDR2 SYGVKD. This chain's CDR3 is CAIREQGAHSGNTIYF. The CDR3 nucleotides are TGTGCCATCAGGGAACAGGGGGCCCACTCTGGAAACACCATATATTTT.

This clone has only a few counts. The genes are TRBV5-1 and TRBJ2-2; unclear D gene. The CDR3 loop spans 14 amino acids. Trimming stripped 5 bases from V and 0 bases from J, with 8 bases between. Germline V CDR1 and CDR2: SGHRS, YFSETQ. The CDR3 reads CASSSSTNTGELFF. CDR3 nucleotides: TGCGCCAGCAGTTCTAGTACGAACACCGGGGAGCTGTTTTTT.

This clone occurred a few times. V is TRBV6-5 and J is TRBJ2-2, with TRBD1 matching 7 bases. This CDR3 is built from 15 residues. CDR1 is MNHEY, CDR2 SVGAGI, per germline. Germline trimming cut 6 bases from V and 1 base from J; bases unmatched to any gene: 5. CDR3 sequence reads: CASSIRQGNTGELFF. The CDR3 nucleotides are TGTGCCAGCAGCATCCGACAGGGGAACACCGGGGAGCTGTTTTTT.

This clone has a handful of counts. This chain connects TRBV21-1 to TRBJ1-5; the table's D call TRBD1 went unverified against the DNA. TRBV21-1 is labeled a pseudogene. The CDR3 extends over 16 amino acids. Here the CDR3 DNA reads TGTGCCAGCAGCCACCCTGGGGGACAGGGCCCTCAGCCCCAGCATTTT. This encodes CASSHPGGQGPQPQHF.

This chain joins TRBV9 and TRBJ2-1, with 8 bases identical to TRBD1. Germline V lookup: CDR1 SGDLS, CDR2 YYNGEE. V lost 0 bases to trimming and J lost 8 bases; unmatched junction nucleotides: 1. The CDR3 spans 13 residues. The CDR3 spells CASSVEGQDEQFF. The CDR3 nucleotides read TGTGCCAGCAGCGTAGAGGGACAGGATGAGCAGTTCTTC.

The chain combines TRBV7-8 with TRBJ2-2; 9 positions agree with TRBD2. Germline loops: CDR1 SGHVS, CDR2 FQNEAQ. The length of the CDR3 is 16 residues. Unmatched junction bases numbered 11, after V lost 7 bases and J lost 5 bases. CDR3 loop: CASIDSGRKRTGELFF. In DNA form, the CDR3 reads TGTGCCAGCATCGATAGCGGGAGAAAAAGAACCGGGGAGCTGTTTTTT.

The chain joins TRBV10-3 to TRBJ2-2, with 11 positions matching TRBD2. The V gene end was trimmed by 3 bases and the J gene end by 2 bases; junction bases not matched to a gene: 11. Germline assignment: CDR1 ENHRY and CDR2 SYGVKD. The CDR3 has 19 amino acids. The DNA of the CDR3 is TGTGCCATCAGTGATAGGATAGCGGGGGGGCCGACAAACACCGGGGAGCTGTTTTTT. This translates into CAISDRIAGGPTNTGELFF.

This clone has only one observation. The chain links TRBV12-5 to TRBJ1-1; D remains unclear. Per germline, CDR1 LGHNT and CDR2 FRNRAP. V lost 7 bases, J lost 3 bases, and 9 bases lay in between. This CDR3 has 12 amino acids. The CDR3 protein is CASANGDTEAFF. The DNA for the CDR3 is TGTGCTAGTGCTAACGGGGACACTGAAGCTTTCTTT.